Shown below are 5 T cell receptor beta chains from a single sample sequenced in a study of T cell repertoires in cytomegalovirus infection. TCRdb itself ran the reads through MiXCR, one entry per CDR3 protein. Of nearly 450,000 distinct CDR3 sequences in the sample, roughly 30% are singletons; the top ten hold roughly 15%. The sequencing input was PBMCs. The receptors shown here come from a human donor in good health (CMV status not recorded). Some clones in this sample may be carry-over from other donors' samples.

J is TRBJ1-1 and V is TRBV7-2, with TRBD1 identical over 8 bases. With 2 bases clipped from V and 4 bases from J, the junction kept 6 bases outside the gene matches. Per the germline V gene, CDR1 is SGHTA and CDR2 is FQGNSA. The CDR3 is 15 amino acids. The CDR3 is CASSLSGGFITEAFF. In DNA, the CDR3 is TGTGCCAGCAGCTTATCAGGGGGCTTTATCACTGAAGCTTTCTTT.

This clonotype was counted only a few times. The rearrangement joins TRBV5-5 to TRBJ1-5; 7 positions agree with TRBD1. Per germline, CDR1 SGHKS and CDR2 YYEKEE (reference sequence). The CDR3 spans 18 residues. V shed 0 bases, J shed 3 bases, and the junction held 12 bases outside the gene matches. The CDR3 protein is CASSLAPPAGGNNQPQHF. In DNA, the CDR3 is TGTGCCAGCAGCTTGGCTCCTCCGGCAGGGGGAAACAATCAGCCCCAGCATTTT.

As concerns this clonotype: The missing conserved phenylalanine or tryptophan at the end of this CDR3 makes a read error likely. This rearrangement joins TRBV6-2 or TRBV6-3 to TRBJ2-2; D is unresolved. The CDR3 runs to 8 residues. From germline, CDR1 is MNHEY and CDR2 SVGEGT. In DNA form, the CDR3 reads TGTTTCACCGGGGAGCTGTTTTTG. Its protein is CFTGELFL.

The chain joins TRBV6-5 to TRBJ1-1, with a possible D match to TRBD1 (5 bases). The CDR3 is 15 amino acids. Trimming left V 4 bases short and J 1 base short, with 13 bases between. The germline V gene has CDR1 MNHEY and CDR2 SVGAGI. The CDR3 region is CASSLTENQNTEAFF. CDR3 in DNA: TGTGCCAGCAGTTTGACAGAGAACCAGAACACTGAAGCTTTCTTT.

This clonotype occurred a few times. This chain links TRBV27 with TRBJ1-1; weak D call: TRBD1 (5 bases). There are 11 residues in the CDR3. Trimming took 2 bases from V and 11 from J, leaving 9 bases between them. Germline V gene sequence: CDR1 MNHEY, CDR2 SMNVEV (reference sequence). In nucleotides, the CDR3 is TGTGCCAGCAGTTTAGGGGGGGTGGCTTTCTTT. The encoded protein is CASSLGGVAFF.